The clone carrying this T cell receptor (beta chain) was observed at least ten times. Its matching antigen is unknown. The CDR3 is 15 residues long. The data are from a study of breast tumors, draining lymph nodes, adjacent tissues. Study conclusions and caveats: Tumor T cell lymph node origin was a supported hypothesis, not proven. Compared with basal-like, luminal-like tumors shared significantly more repertoire with nontumor tissue. Most tumor T cells seemingly derive from lymph node, then expand in tumor.

One entry per CDR3 protein, called by TCRdb with MiXCR from the multiplex PCR reads. The table has over 35,000 distinct CDR3 sequences, roughly 32% seen once. The chain is built from TRBV3-2 and TRBJ2-7. TRBV3-2 is a pseudogene locus. The sequence derives from a female donor with breast cancer. Some clones in this sample may be carry-over from other donors' samples. The source material was breast tumor tissue. CDR3 in DNA: TGTGCCAGCAGCCAAGATATTGGTGACTACTACGAGCAGTACTTC. This gives the protein CASSQDIGDYYEQYF.